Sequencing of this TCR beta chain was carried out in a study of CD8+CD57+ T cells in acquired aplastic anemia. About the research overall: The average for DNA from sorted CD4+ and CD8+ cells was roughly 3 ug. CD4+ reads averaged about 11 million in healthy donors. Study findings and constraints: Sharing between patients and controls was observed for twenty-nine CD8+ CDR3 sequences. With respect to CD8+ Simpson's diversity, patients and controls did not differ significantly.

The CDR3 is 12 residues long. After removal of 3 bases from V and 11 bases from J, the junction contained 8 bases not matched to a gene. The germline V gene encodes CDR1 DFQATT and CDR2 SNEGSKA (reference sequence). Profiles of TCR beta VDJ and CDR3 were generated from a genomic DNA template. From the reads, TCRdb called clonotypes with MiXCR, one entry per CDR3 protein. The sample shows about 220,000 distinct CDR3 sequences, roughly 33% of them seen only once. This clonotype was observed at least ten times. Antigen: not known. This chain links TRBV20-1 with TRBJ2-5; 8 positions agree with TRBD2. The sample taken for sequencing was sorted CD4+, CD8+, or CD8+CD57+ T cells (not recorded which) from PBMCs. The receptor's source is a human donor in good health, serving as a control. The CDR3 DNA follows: TGCAGTGCTAGTCGTCTAGCGGGTGATCAGTACTTC. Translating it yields CSASRLAGDQYF.